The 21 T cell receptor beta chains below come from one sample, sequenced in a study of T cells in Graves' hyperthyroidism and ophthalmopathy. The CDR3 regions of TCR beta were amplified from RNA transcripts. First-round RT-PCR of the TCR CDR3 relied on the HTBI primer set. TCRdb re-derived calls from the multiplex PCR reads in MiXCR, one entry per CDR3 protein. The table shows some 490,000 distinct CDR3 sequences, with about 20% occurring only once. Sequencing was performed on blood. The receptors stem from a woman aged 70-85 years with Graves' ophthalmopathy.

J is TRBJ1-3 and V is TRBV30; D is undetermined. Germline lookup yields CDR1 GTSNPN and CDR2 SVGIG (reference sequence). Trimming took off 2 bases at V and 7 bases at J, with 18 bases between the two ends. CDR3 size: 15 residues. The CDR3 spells CAWSSPGRKMNTIYF. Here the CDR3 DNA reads TGTGCCTGGAGTAGCCCGGGTAGAAAGATGAACACCATATATTTT.

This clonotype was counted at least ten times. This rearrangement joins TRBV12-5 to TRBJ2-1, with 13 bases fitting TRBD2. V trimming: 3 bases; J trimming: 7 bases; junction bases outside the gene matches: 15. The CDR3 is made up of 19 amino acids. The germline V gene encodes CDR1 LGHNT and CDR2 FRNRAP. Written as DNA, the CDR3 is TGTGCTAGTGGTTTCCCGAAACTAGCGGGAGGGCCGAAGTATAATGAGCAGTTCTTC. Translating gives CASGFPKLAGGPKYNEQFF.

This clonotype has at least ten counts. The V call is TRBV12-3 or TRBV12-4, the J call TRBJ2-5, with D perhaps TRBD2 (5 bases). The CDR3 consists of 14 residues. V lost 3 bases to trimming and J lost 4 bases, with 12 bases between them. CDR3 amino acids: CASSFGGWIETQYF. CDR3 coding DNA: TGTGCCAGCAGTTTTGGCGGGTGGATAGAGACCCAGTACTTC.

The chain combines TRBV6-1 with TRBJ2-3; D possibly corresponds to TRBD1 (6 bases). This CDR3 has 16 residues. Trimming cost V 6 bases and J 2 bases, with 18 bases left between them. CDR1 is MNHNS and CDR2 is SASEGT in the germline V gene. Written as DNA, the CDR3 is TGTGCCAGCAGGCCGCAGGGGTTCCTAATCACAGATACGCAGTATTTT. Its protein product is CASRPQGFLITDTQYF.

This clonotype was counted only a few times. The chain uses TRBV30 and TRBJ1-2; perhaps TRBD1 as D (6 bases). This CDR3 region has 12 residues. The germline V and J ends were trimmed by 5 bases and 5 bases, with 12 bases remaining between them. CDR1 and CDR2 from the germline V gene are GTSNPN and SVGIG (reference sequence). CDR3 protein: CAWSGTSYGYTF. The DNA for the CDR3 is TGTGCCTGGTCCGGGACATCGTATGGCTACACCTTC.

CDR3 residues: CSARHRTSALTDTQYF. In DNA, the CDR3 is TGCAGTGCTAGACACCGTACTAGCGCACTCACAGATACGCAGTATTTT. This chain connects TRBV20-1 to TRBJ2-3; TRBD2 matches at 7 bases. Germline CDR1 and CDR2: DFQATT and SNEGSKA (reference sequence). This CDR3 region has 16 residues. Unmatched junction bases numbered 10, after V lost 2 bases and J lost 2 bases.

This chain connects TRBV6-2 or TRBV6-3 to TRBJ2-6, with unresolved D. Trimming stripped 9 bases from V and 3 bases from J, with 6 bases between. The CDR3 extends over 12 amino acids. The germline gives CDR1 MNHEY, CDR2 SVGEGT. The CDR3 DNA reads TGTGCCAGTGGTCTTGGGGCCAACGTCCTGACTTTC. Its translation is CASGLGANVLTF.

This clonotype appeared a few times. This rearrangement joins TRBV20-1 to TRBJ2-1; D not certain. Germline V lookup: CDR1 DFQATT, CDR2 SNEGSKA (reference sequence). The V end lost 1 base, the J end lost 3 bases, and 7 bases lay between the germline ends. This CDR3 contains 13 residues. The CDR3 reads CSARAAGYNEQFF. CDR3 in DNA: TGCAGTGCTAGAGCAGCAGGCTACAATGAGCAGTTCTTC.

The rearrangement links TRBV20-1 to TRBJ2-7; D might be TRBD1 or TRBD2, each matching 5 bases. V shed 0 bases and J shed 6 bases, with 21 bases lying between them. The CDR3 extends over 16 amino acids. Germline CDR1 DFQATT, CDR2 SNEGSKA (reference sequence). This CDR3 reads CSARDGLGERRLEQYF. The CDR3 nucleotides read TGCAGTGCTAGAGATGGACTGGGGGAAAGACGGCTCGAGCAGTACTTC.

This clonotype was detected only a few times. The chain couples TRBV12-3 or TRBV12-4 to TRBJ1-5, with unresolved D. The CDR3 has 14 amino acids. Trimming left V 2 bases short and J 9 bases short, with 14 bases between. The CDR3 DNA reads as TGTGCCAGCAGTTTACGCAGAGGAGGTTCGCCCCAGCATTTT. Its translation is CASSLRRGGSPQHF.

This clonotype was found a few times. The CDR3 loop is CASSFSYGTEGESSYNEQFF. As DNA, the CDR3 is TGTGCCAGCAGCTTTTCCTATGGAACAGAAGGGGAGAGCTCCTACAATGAGCAGTTCTTC. The V gene is TRBV11-2, the J gene TRBJ2-1; D possibly uses TRBD1 or TRBD2 (5 bases each). Germline V gene data show CDR1 as SGHAT and CDR2 as FQNNGV. Trimming removed 3 bases at V and 0 bases at J, with 24 bases between. The CDR3 is 20 amino acids.

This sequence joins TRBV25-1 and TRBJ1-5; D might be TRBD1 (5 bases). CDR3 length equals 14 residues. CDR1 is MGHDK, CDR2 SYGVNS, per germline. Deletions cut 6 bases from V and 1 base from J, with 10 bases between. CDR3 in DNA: TGTGCCAGCAGGGGGGTAGGGAGCAATCAGCCCCAGCATTTT. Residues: CASRGVGSNQPQHF.

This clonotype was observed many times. The CDR3 coding sequence is TGTGCCAGCAGTGAAACGGGACAGTCGGCGAACACTGAAGCTTTCTTT. Amino acids: CASSETGQSANTEAFF. The chain links TRBV2 to TRBJ1-1; 7 bases map to TRBD1. The CDR3 sequence is 16 residues long. With 2 bases clipped from V and 1 base from J, the junction kept 7 bases outside the gene matches. CDR1 is SNHLY and CDR2 is FYNNEI in the germline V gene.

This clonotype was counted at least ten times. CDR3 nucleotides: TGTGCCAGCAGTGAAACTCCGGGACGGAACTATGGCTACACCTTC. Translating it yields CASSETPGRNYGYTF. The J gene is TRBJ1-2, the V gene TRBV12-3 or TRBV12-4, with a possible D match to TRBD1 (5 bases). Trimming pared 5 bases from V and 2 bases from J, leaving 15 bases between. This CDR3 is built from 15 residues.

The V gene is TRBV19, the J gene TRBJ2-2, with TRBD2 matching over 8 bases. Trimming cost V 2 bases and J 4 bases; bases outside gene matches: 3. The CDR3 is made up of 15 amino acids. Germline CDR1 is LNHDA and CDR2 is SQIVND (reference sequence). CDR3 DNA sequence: TGTGCCAGTAGTATAAGCGGGAGCGTCACCGGGGAGCTGTTTTTT. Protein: CASSISGSVTGELFF.

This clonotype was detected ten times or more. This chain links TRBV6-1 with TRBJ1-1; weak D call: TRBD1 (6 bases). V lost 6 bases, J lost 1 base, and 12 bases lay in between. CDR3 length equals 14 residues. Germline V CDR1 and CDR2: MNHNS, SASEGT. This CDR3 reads CASRPGQGNTEAFF. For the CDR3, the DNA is TGTGCCAGCAGGCCGGGACAAGGGAACACTGAAGCTTTCTTT.

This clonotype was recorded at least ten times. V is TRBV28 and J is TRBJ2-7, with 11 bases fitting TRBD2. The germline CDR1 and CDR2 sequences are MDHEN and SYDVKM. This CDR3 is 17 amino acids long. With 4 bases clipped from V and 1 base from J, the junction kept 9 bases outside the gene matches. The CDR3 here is CASSSPNRLAGSYEQYF. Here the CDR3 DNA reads TGTGCCAGCAGTTCCCCCAACCGACTAGCGGGGTCCTACGAGCAGTACTTC.

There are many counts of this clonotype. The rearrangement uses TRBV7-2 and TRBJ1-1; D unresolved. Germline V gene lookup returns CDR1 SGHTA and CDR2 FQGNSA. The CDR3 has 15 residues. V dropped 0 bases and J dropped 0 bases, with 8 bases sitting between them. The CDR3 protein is CASSLAPSMNTEAFF. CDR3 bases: TGTGCCAGCAGCTTAGCGCCCTCCATGAACACTGAAGCTTTCTTT.

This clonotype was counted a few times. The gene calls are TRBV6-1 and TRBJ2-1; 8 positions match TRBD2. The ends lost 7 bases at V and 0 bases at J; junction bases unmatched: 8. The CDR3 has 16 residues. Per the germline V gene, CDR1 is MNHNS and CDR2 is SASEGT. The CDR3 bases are TGTGCCAGCACTGACGGGGGGGGTAGCTCCTACAATGAGCAGTTCTTC. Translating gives CASTDGGGSSYNEQFF.

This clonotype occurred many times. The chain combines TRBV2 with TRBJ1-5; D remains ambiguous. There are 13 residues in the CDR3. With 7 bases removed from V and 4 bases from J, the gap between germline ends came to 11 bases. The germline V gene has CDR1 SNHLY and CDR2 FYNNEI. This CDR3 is CASTNQVNQPQHF. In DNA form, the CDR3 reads TGTGCCAGCACAAACCAGGTTAATCAGCCCCAGCATTTT.

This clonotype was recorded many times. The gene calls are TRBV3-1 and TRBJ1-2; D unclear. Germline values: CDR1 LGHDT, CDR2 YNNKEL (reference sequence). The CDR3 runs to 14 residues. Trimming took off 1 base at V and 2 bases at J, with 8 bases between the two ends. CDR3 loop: CASSQAIQNYGYTF. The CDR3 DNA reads TGTGCCAGCAGCCAAGCTATACAGAACTATGGCTACACCTTC.